Described below is a single T cell receptor beta chain sequence and its context. This entry is derived from a study of TIL therapy for anti-PD-1-resistant metastatic lung cancer. Overall study: Median tumor PD-L1 proportion score was roughly 5.5%. Tumors carried a median about 1.5 non-synonymous mutations per megabase.

The germline V gene encodes CDR1 SNHLY and CDR2 FYNNEI. Trimming took 11 bases from V and 0 from J, leaving 15 bases between them. The CDR3 is made up of 14 amino acids. The immunoSEQ assay was v3. Sequencing depth was approximately 1.8 million read pairs for survey level, about 5-6 million for deep. Sequenced by immunoSEQ multiplex PCR; TCRdb stores in-frame clones only, minus some. The data contain nearly 15,000 clones, more than 75% of them singletons. Time point here: pre-treatment sample, taken before nivolumab and TIL therapy. Stage 4 NSCLC adults joined between 2017 and January 2020. The material sequenced was blood, taken at baseline. The chain recombines TRBV2 with TRBJ2-3; the D gene is possibly TRBD2 (6 bases). The TCR sequence derives from a person aged 25 to 80 with non-small cell lung cancer. CDR3 nucleotides: TGTGCCTCACAAACTAGCACTAGCACAGATACGCAGTATTTT. Translated: CASQTSTSTDTQYF.